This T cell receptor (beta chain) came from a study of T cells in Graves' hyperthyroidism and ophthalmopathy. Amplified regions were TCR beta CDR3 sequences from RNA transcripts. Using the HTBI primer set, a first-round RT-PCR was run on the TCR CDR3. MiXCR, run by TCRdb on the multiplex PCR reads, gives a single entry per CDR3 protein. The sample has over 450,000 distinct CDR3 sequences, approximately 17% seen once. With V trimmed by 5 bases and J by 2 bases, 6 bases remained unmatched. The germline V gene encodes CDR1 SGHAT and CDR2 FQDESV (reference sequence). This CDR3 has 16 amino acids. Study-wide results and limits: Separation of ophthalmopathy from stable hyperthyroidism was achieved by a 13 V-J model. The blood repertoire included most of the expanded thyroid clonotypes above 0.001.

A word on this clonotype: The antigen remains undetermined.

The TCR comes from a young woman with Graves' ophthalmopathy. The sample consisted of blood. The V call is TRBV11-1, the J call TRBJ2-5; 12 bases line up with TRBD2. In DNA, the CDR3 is TGTGCCAGCAGCCTCAGACTAGCGGGAGAACAAGAGACCCAGTACTTC. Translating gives CASSLRLAGEQETQYF.